What follows describes a single T cell receptor (beta chain). What it recognizes is unknown. The assay was immunoSEQ multiplex PCR, and TCRdb's table has in-frame clones only and misses some. The sample shows tens of thousands of clones, about nine tenths of them seen only once. V shed 6 bases and J 0 bases; nucleotides not matched to a gene: 8. The CDR3 has 16 residues. CDR1 and CDR2 from the germline V gene are MNHNY and SVGAGI (reference sequence). The data were obtained in a study of T cell responses to AZD1222 COVID-19 vaccine. Notes on the study in general: Spike-specific TCR breadth and depth rose after two AZD1222 doses. Among those given AZD1222, only five or six were seropositive at baseline.

This clonotype was sampled from an adult who received the AZD1222 COVID-19 vaccine. The sample was peripheral blood, taken 28 days after the second AZD1222 dose. The chain recombines TRBV6-6 with TRBJ2-1; the match to TRBD2 covers 7 bases. DNA of the CDR3: TGTGCCAGCAGCCTGGGGACGGGAGGCTCCTACAATGAGCAGTTCTTC. Residues: CASSLGTGGSYNEQFF.